This entry describes one T cell receptor (beta chain). CDR1 and CDR2 from the germline V gene are SGHRS and YFSETQ. The CDR3 has 15 residues. The germline V and J ends were trimmed by 0 bases and 2 bases, with 9 bases remaining between them. This sample was taken from a study of tumor T cells in aggressive B-cell lymphoma. Only in-frame clones appear in the TCRdb table, and some are missing; sequencing was by immunoSEQ multiplex PCR. The sample holds roughly 6,000 clones, roughly 80% seen once. Sequencing was done on a sample of tumor tissue. The V gene is TRBV5-1, the J gene TRBJ2-1; D perhaps matches TRBD2 (6 bases). This receptor was identified in an adult with diffuse large B cell lymphoma. CDR3 loop: CASSLEAGTYNEQFF. The CDR3 DNA reads as TGCGCCAGCAGCTTGGAGGCGGGGACCTACAATGAGCAGTTCTTC.